The next 10 T cell receptor beta chains were all read from a single sample in a study of post-analysis software for immune sequencing data. Study-level points and caveats: Elevated frequency relative to controls characterized about 5 TRBV segments in patients, TRBV5-6, TRBV5-1 and TRBV20-1 among them.

Unique molecular identifiers featured in each of the TCR beta cDNA libraries. MiXCR, applied by TCRdb to the PCR reads, yields one record per CDR3 protein. Of some 690,000 distinct CDR3 sequences in the sample, approximately 59% were seen once. Their specific antigens are unknown. The source material was blood. The receptor set was obtained from a girl aged 2 to 9 with multiple sclerosis.

The chain is built from TRBV5-1 and TRBJ2-3; perhaps D is TRBD1 or TRBD2 (5 bases each). This CDR3 has 17 amino acids. Trimming took off 1 base at V and 2 bases at J, with 17 bases between the two ends. From germline, CDR1 is SGHRS and CDR2 YFSETQ. CDR3 amino acids: CASSLLPGRKPTDTQYF. CDR3 sequence (DNA): TGCGCCAGCAGCTTGTTGCCGGGACGGAAACCCACAGATACGCAGTATTTT.

V is TRBV6-2 or TRBV6-3 and J is TRBJ2-5; 7 bases are a match to TRBD2. The CDR3 length is 13 residues. V lost 6 bases, J lost 11 bases, and 12 bases stayed unmatched. The germline V gene has CDR1 MNHEY and CDR2 SVGEGT. DNA for the CDR3: TGTGCCAGCAGGGAGAAACGACTAGCTAGACAGTACTTC. Translated: CASREKRLARQYF.

This rearrangement joins TRBV24-1 to TRBJ2-5; D ambiguous. Germline lookup yields CDR1 KGHDR and CDR2 SFDVKD. This CDR3 comprises 13 residues. Trimming pared 9 bases from V and 3 bases from J, leaving 13 bases between. DNA for the CDR3: TGTGCCACCCGAGGACGGATTGAAGAGACCCAGTACTTC. Translation: CATRGRIEETQYF.

The chain employs TRBV4-1 and TRBJ2-7; 7 nucleotides align to TRBD1. CDR3 length: 16 residues. Germline loops: CDR1 MGHRA, CDR2 YSYEKL. J lost 0 bases, V lost 0 bases, and 5 bases had no gene match. CDR3 loop: CASSQEETGLSYEQYF. CDR3 in DNA: TGCGCCAGCAGCCAAGAGGAGACAGGGCTCTCCTACGAGCAGTACTTC.

The V call is TRBV5-6, the J call TRBJ2-7; D might be TRBD1 or TRBD2, each matching 6 bases. Trimming removed 2 bases from V and 5 bases from J, with 14 bases in between. CDR3 length equals 14 residues. The germline V gene has CDR1 SGHDT and CDR2 YYEEEE. The CDR3 DNA is TGTGCCAGCAGCTTTTTGGGGGGCCCCAACGAGCAGTACTTC. Its translation is CASSFLGGPNEQYF.

The genes are TRBV5-6 and TRBJ1-2; tentative D call: TRBD1 (6 bases). The CDR3 spans 14 residues. Germline lookup yields CDR1 SGHDT and CDR2 YYEEEE. The V gene lost 4 bases and the J gene lost 7 bases, with 17 bases spanning the gap. The CDR3 protein is CASSRDTPQFGYTF. The CDR3 DNA follows: TGTGCCAGCAGCAGGGACACCCCACAGTTTGGCTACACCTTC. The complete variable domain, with remaining parts taken from reference TRBV5-6 and TRBJ1-2, reads DAGVTQSPTHLIKTRGQQVTLRCSPKSGHDTVSWYQQALGQGPQFIFQYYEEEERQRGNFPDRFSGHQFPNYSSELNVNALLLGDSALYLCASSRDTPQFGYTFGSGTRLTVV.

DNA for the CDR3: TGTGCCAGCAGCCCGGTGGGGGGACAATCCTATGGCTACACCTTC. It translates to CASSPVGGQSYGYTF. This rearrangement joins TRBV7-6 to TRBJ1-2; perhaps TRBD1 as D (6 bases). CDR3 length: 15 amino acids. Per germline, CDR1 SGHVS and CDR2 FNYEAQ. With 5 bases removed from V and 4 bases from J, the gap between germline ends came to 17 bases.

The chain is built from TRBV6-5 and TRBJ2-1; D not certain. The V end was cut by 5 bases, the J end by 5 bases, with 7 bases between. CDR3 length: 12 amino acids. Germline lookup yields CDR1 MNHEY and CDR2 SVGAGI. CDR3 DNA sequence: TGTGCCAGCAGTCCCGGGCACAATGAGCAGTTCTTC. It specifies CASSPGHNEQFF.

The chain employs TRBV4-2 and TRBJ1-1; D is ambiguous. This CDR3 contains 14 residues. Germline values: CDR1 LGHNA, CDR2 YNFKEQ. Trimming stripped 1 base from V and 5 bases from J, with 11 bases between. The CDR3 DNA reads as TGTGCCAGCAGCCAAGTTTCCGGGGAGACTGAAGCTTTCTTT. As protein: CASSQVSGETEAFF.

The chain uses TRBV3-1 and TRBJ2-1; D is uncertain. From germline, CDR1 is LGHDT and CDR2 YNNKEL (reference sequence). V was clipped by 5 bases and J by 8 bases, with 13 bases between them. CDR3 length: 13 residues. The CDR3 region is CASSRTPGDEQFF. The DNA for the CDR3 is TGTGCCAGCAGCAGAACCCCGGGCGATGAGCAGTTCTTC.